This TCR beta chain was recorded in a study of blood T cell repertoires in COVID-19. Germline V gene sequence: CDR1 WSHSY, CDR2 SAAADI. The CDR3 runs to 16 residues. V was pared by 3 bases and J by 2 bases, with 7 bases of the junction left unmatched. In the original analysis: Estimation of nucleated cell counts was performed using reference gene primer amplification. Produced via immunoSEQ multiplex PCR; TCRdb's table is partial and in-frame only. D and trimming were read from the DNA, whereas the V and J calls and clone size are those reported in that table. The sample includes 300,000 to 400,000 clones, approximately 90% of them seen just once. Those who participated ranged in age from roughly 18 to 90 years and resided in about 24 US areas. In assigning cohorts, the study relied on participant-reported clinical history. This clone was seen just once.

The chain has TRBV10-2 and TRBJ2-5; 9 bases line up with TRBD2. This clonotype was obtained from a woman aged 25 to 39 with acute COVID-19. The sequenced material came from PBMCs or T cells enriched from blood (not recorded which). The CDR3 loop is CASSDLAGSRQETQYF. The CDR3 DNA is TGCGCCAGCAGTGACCTAGCGGGGAGCCGACAAGAGACCCAGTACTTC.